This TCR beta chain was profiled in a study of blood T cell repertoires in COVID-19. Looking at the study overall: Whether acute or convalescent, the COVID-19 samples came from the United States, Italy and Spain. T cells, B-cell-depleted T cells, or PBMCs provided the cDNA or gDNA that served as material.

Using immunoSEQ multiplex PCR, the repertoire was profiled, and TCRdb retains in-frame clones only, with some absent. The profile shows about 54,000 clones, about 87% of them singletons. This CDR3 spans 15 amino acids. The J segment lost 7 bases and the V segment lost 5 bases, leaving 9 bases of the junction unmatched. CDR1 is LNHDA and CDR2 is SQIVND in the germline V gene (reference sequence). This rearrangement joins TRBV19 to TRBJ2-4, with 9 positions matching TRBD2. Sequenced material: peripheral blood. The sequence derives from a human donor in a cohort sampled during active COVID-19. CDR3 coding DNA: TGTGCCAGTAGTCCCCCACAGCGGGGGGTCAACATTCAGTACTTC. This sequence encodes CASSPPQRGVNIQYF.